The clone carrying this T cell receptor (beta chain) was observed many times. This CDR3 has 16 residues. Germline trimming cut 6 bases from V and 10 bases from J; bases unmatched to any gene: 17. The TCR beta library used iRepertoire HTBI primers with Arm-PCR amplification of CDR3. TCRdb redid the calling of the multiplex PCR reads with MiXCR, one entry per CDR3 protein. The sample includes 400,000 to 500,000 distinct CDR3 sequences, 20% to 25% of them seen just once. These data come from a study of regulatory T cells in long-lasting Graves disease. This sample's time point: persistent/refractory GD, antithyroid drugs over 5 years with positive TRAb. Scientists built the TCR library using RNA that was extracted from PBMCs.

The TCR comes from a female donor with Graves disease. Source: peripheral blood mononuclear cells (PBMCs), taken when the disease was refractory, from a patient treated with antithyroid drugs. The chain carries TRBV12-3 or TRBV12-4 and TRBJ2-2, with 7 bases identical to TRBD2. CDR3: CASRGSSGWAGEELFF. In DNA, the CDR3 is TGTGCCAGCAGGGGGTCTAGCGGATGGGCGGGCGAGGAGCTGTTTTTT.